This TCR beta chain emerged from a study of technical replicates of blood from several donors. Sequenced by immunoSEQ multiplex PCR; TCRdb stores in-frame clones only, minus some. The table lists about 62,000 clones, nearly 98% of them singletons. Deletions cut 1 base from V and 5 bases from J, with 3 bases between. The CDR3 extends over 11 amino acids. CDR1 and CDR2 (germline): SGDLS, YYNGEE. This clonotype originated in a human donor in good health. This chain connects TRBV9 to TRBJ2-5, with D uncertain. Sequenced material: T cells isolated from PBMCs. The CDR3 nucleotides are TGTGCCAGCAGCGTATCGGAGACCCAGTACTTC. Amino acid sequence: CASSVSETQYF.